This T cell receptor beta chain was captured by sequencing in a study of cytotoxic CD8 clonotypes in ibrutinib-treated CLL (dated by TCRdb to the early 2020s). The study in broad terms: The cohort was composed of under 12 relapsed/refractory and roughly 15 treatment-naive patients; IGHV unmutated status was identified in 17 patients. Response samples were taken after a median of roughly 12 months on treatment, ranging from about 6 to 40 months. Cryopreserved peripheral blood mononuclear cells were collected at three points: before therapy, at response, and at either sustained remission or disease progression. Responses were partial in 25 or so patients and complete in 2; after median approximately 66 months follow-up, about 14 stayed in remission and approximately twelve progressed. Patients were still on ibrutinib when every remission and progressive disease sample was collected. Of the 90 or so participants in the trial, approximately 25 had longitudinal samples available. On average, each sample yielded 255,043 productive templates and 80,000 to 95,000 productive rearrangements. Findings and caveats that apply to the study as a whole: Public clonotypes were found to be uncommon and were observed to contract or remain stable during treatment; the increase in clonality was shown to reflect expansion of private clonotypes at ibrutinib response. At baseline, clonality was higher than in age-matched healthy donors and showed a strong correlation with circulating CD8+ T-cell counts. At ibrutinib response clonality went up, during sustained remission it held steady, and at progression it dropped back toward baseline. Sustained-remission and progressing patients did not have matched sampling times, and lymph node repertoires were not examined.

The CDR3 contains 12 residues, cysteine and phenylalanine counted. Just CDR3 DNA is preserved here, 36 bases in frame from base 1. The trim is 6 bases for V and 3 bases for J, with a gap of 6 bases between the germline ends. Sequences KGHSH (CDR1) and LQKENI (CDR2) are obtained from the germline V gene. A MiSeq instrument was used for deep resolution sequencing, which targeted depths ranging from 1 in 1 million up to 1 in 200,000 T cells, with coverage averaging 10x for each clonotype. The immunoSEQ hsTCRB Kit was used to generate TCR beta libraries. Under the source paper's analysis protocol: ImmunoSEQ Data Assistant and ImmunoSEQ Analyzer were used for data analysis, and V, D and J genes were assigned according to IMGT definitions. Clonality was computed as one minus normalized Shannon entropy of productive rearrangement frequencies, ranging from 0 to 1. Public clonotype analysis was restricted to overrepresented clonotypes comprising at least 0.05% of each patient's repertoire. Roughly 13 repertoires from age-matched healthy donors, obtained from immuneACCESS, served as clonality controls. TCRdb limited this immuneACCESS table to in-frame rearrangements with V and J called. A share of clones is missing; checked studies link under half to unresolved V genes, and the rest is unexplained. V, J and clone size are taken as reported in that table, and D and trimming were inferred from the DNA itself. The sample yields roughly 160,000 clones; about 80% were counted once. The ten top clones hold 3.5% to 5.5% of the sample.

As to this clone: What this receptor recognizes is not known. Base qualities are not provided; no much larger clone lies one nucleotide away.

Per the publication, the time point label means: around 2 years on ibrutinib. Roughly 1.8 micrograms of genomic DNA were extracted from cryopreserved PBMCs for TCR beta library preparation. Longitudinal blood samples from CLL patients receiving ibrutinib monotherapy were subjected to high-throughput TCR beta sequencing. The patients took part in an open-label, single-center phase 2 trial of ibrutinib monotherapy. Sequenced here: PBMCs, sampled after 24 months of ibrutinib treatment. The receptor was derived from a human donor with chronic lymphocytic leukemia. The chain is assembled from TRBV18 and TRBJ1-5; no confident D gene assignment can be made. CDR3 reads: CASSQDNQPQHF. The DNA sequence is given as TGTGCCAGCTCGCAGGACAATCAGCCCCAGCATTTT.